A single sample is the source of the 14 T cell receptor beta chains below, sequenced in a study of T cells in Graves' hyperthyroidism and ophthalmopathy. TCR beta CDR3 regions were amplified from RNA transcripts. An initial round of RT-PCR targeting the TCR CDR3 relied on the HTBI primer set. Each CDR3 protein is one row after TCRdb ran MiXCR on the multiplex PCR reads. The sample holds some 350,000 distinct CDR3 sequences, 15% to 18% seen once. Sequencing was carried out using blood. The receptor set was obtained from a woman aged 18-29 years with Graves' hyperthyroidism that later progressed to Graves' ophthalmopathy.

This clonotype was recorded at least ten times. The CDR3 nucleotides read TGTGCCAGCTCCCTACAAAGCTCCTACGAGCAGTACTTC. This sequence encodes CASSLQSSYEQYF. The J gene is TRBJ2-7, the V gene TRBV18; D is ambiguous. Germline V gene data show CDR1 as KGHSH and CDR2 as LQKENI. This CDR3 has 13 residues. V lost 6 bases and J lost 0, with 9 bases in between.

A few counts support this clonotype. V gene TRBV6-5 combines with J gene TRBJ2-7; maybe TRBD1 (6 bases). Germline V gene sequence: CDR1 MNHEY, CDR2 SVGAGI. Trimming took 0 bases from V and 9 from J, leaving 27 bases between them. The CDR3 covers 18 residues. The CDR3 reads CASSYSIKGDKENHGQYF. Written as DNA, the CDR3 is TGTGCCAGCAGTTACTCGATCAAGGGGGACAAAGAAAACCACGGGCAGTACTTC.

With respect to this clonotype: One base away lies a much larger clone, so this may be a sequencing read error. The rearrangement joins TRBV3-1 to TRBJ1-5; 8 bases map to TRBD1. CDR1 LGHDT and CDR2 YNNKEL come from the germline V gene (reference sequence). V shed 4 bases, J shed 6 bases, and the junction held 5 bases outside the gene matches. The CDR3 contains 14 residues. The CDR3 is CASSPGTGSQPQHF. The CDR3 coding sequence is TGTGCCAGCAGCCCCGGGACAGGCAGTCAGCCCCAGCATTTT.

This clonotype came up a few times. The chain has TRBV20-1 and TRBJ1-1, with D unresolved. The CDR3 runs 16 residues. CDR1 DFQATT and CDR2 SNEGSKA come from the germline V gene (reference sequence). The CDR3 nucleotides are TGCAGCGCAGATTCCGCCGGACTCCCAACGAACACTGAAGCTTTCTTT. This sequence encodes CSADSAGLPTNTEAFF.

Only one count was recorded for this clonotype. The junction does not match germline at one end; this may be a read error. DNA for the CDR3: TGTGCCAGCGGCTTAACGCACAGGGAGTGGGGTGAGCAGTACTTC. Translation: CASGLTHREWGEQYF. This rearrangement joins TRBV11-2 to TRBJ2-7; tentatively, D is TRBD1 (6 bases). CDR1 and CDR2 (germline): SGHAT, FQNNGV. The CDR3 is 15 amino acids.

There are many counts of this clonotype. The V gene is TRBV30, the J gene TRBJ1-4, with D unresolved. The CDR3 has 15 amino acids. Germline V CDR1 and CDR2: GTSNPN, SVGIG (reference sequence). V dropped 0 bases and J dropped 5 bases, with 13 bases sitting between them. The CDR3 loop is CAWSVQKGGNEKLFF. The DNA of the CDR3 is TGTGCCTGGAGTGTACAAAAGGGAGGGAATGAAAAACTGTTTTTT. Full variable domain (remainder filled in from reference TRBV30 and TRBJ1-4): SQTIHQWPATLVQPVGSPLSLECTVEGTSNPNLYWYRQAAGRGLQLLFYSVGIGQISSEVPQNLSASRPQDRQFILSSKKLLLSDSGFYLCAWSVQKGGNEKLFFGSGTQLSVL.

This clonotype was counted between two and nine times. The rearrangement joins TRBV4-1 to TRBJ2-1; 15 nucleotides line up with TRBD2. Germline V lookup: CDR1 MGHRA, CDR2 YSYEKL. The trim removed 4 bases at V and 8 bases at J, leaving 3 bases unmatched. The CDR3 runs to 15 residues. The CDR3: CASSRRTSGRDEQFF. The CDR3 bases are TGCGCCAGCAGCCGCCGGACTAGCGGGAGGGATGAGCAGTTCTTC.

This clonotype was seen only a few times. The chain carries TRBV28 and TRBJ2-1; D gene ambiguous. The CDR3 length is 14 residues. Trimming pared 5 bases from V and 4 bases from J, leaving 12 bases between. The V gene's germline CDR1 is MDHEN and CDR2 SYDVKM. CDR3 in amino acids: CASSGFWEYNEQFF. The CDR3 region has the DNA TGTGCCAGCAGTGGGTTCTGGGAATACAATGAGCAGTTCTTC.

This clonotype has at least ten counts. This sequence joins TRBV18 and TRBJ1-2; a possible D gene is TRBD1 (6 bases). The CDR3 loop spans 13 amino acids. Germline V CDR1 and CDR2: KGHSH, LQKENI. V lost 2 bases to trimming and J lost 8 bases, with 12 bases between them. CDR3 DNA sequence: TGTGCCAGCTCACCAAGGGCAGGGGAAGGCTACACCTTC. It encodes CASSPRAGEGYTF.

This clonotype was recorded a few times. This chain uses TRBV10-3 with TRBJ2-7; D is perhaps TRBD1 (5 bases). This CDR3 comprises 13 residues. Trimming shortened V by 7 bases and J by 4 bases, and 14 bases separated the two germline ends. From germline, CDR1 is ENHRY and CDR2 SYGVKD. CDR3 DNA: TGTGCCATCAATGGGGCTGCAGTTTACGAGCAGTACTTC. It translates to CAINGAAVYEQYF.

This clonotype occurred many times. The chain joins TRBV24-1 to TRBJ2-2, with 9 bases identical to TRBD2. Germline CDR1 is KGHDR and CDR2 is SFDVKD. The V gene end was trimmed by 4 bases and the J gene end by 6 bases; junction bases not matched to a gene: 8. The CDR3 has 16 amino acids. This CDR3 reads CATSDRIAGVPGELFF. CDR3 sequence (DNA): TGTGCCACCAGTGACCGGATAGCGGGAGTTCCCGGGGAGCTGTTTTTT.

This clonotype was observed many times. The chain links TRBV6-1 to TRBJ1-4, with TRBD1 matching over 7 bases. The V gene end was trimmed by 6 bases and the J gene end by 5 bases; junction bases not matched to a gene: 12. The germline gives CDR1 MNHNS, CDR2 SASEGT. The CDR3 is 16 residues long. The CDR3 reads CASRSQTGLRNEKLFF. DNA for the CDR3: TGTGCCAGCAGATCTCAGACAGGGCTCAGAAATGAAAAACTGTTTTTT.

This clonotype came up many times. The chain combines TRBV6-2 or TRBV6-3 with TRBJ1-5, with D possibly TRBD1 on 5 matching bases. The CDR3 is 14 amino acids. CDR1 MNHEY and CDR2 SVGEGT come from the germline V gene. Deletions cut 2 bases from V and 1 base from J, with 6 bases between. Written as DNA, the CDR3 is TGTGCCAGCAGTTACAGGACAAGCAATCAGCCCCAGCATTTT. It is translated as CASSYRTSNQPQHF.

The V gene is TRBV19, the J gene TRBJ2-5; 9 bases map to TRBD1. Germline values: CDR1 LNHDA, CDR2 SQIVND (reference sequence). Unmatched junction bases numbered 10, after V lost 6 bases and J lost 2 bases. CDR3 size: 16 residues. This CDR3 is CASSLLTGGGQETQYF. The CDR3 DNA sequence: TGTGCCAGTAGCCTCCTGACAGGGGGGGGGCAAGAGACCCAGTACTTC.